This is a list of T cell receptor beta chains from one sample in a study of regulatory T cells. Sequencing was performed with immunoSEQ multiplex PCR; in TCRdb, only in-frame clones are kept and a portion is missing. The sample contains about 6,000 clones, under 90% of which appear only once. Sequences were obtained from CD8+ T cells sorted from blood. These receptor sequences come from a child aged 10 to 17 with CD3G deficiency. Both conserved end residues are part of each CDR3. Each record gives: D gene, clone size, V gene, J gene, CDR3 DNA, CDR3 protein. A D gene is named only where the DNA matches it firmly. The size of a clone is reported for some rows only, either as once, few or many, or as a class for expanded clones.

D: TRBD2; size: -; V: TRBV6-1; J: TRBJ2-3; DNA: TGTGCCAGCAGTGAACGGTCCCGTAGCGGGATATCAGATACGCAGTATTTT; CDR3: CASSERSRSGISDTQYF
D: TRBD2; size: -; V: TRBV10-3; J: TRBJ2-2; DNA: TGTGCCATCAGTGATCACCTAGCGGGGTCGAACACCGGGGAGCTGTTTTTT; CDR3: CAISDHLAGSNTGELFF
D: -; size: once; V: TRBV6-6; J: TRBJ1-6; DNA: TGTGCCAGCAGACCAGACAGCTATAATTCACCCCTCCACTTT; CDR3: CASRPDSYNSPLHF
D: TRBD1; size: -; V: TRBV19; J: TRBJ1-2; DNA: TGTGCCAGTAGCCCCGGCAGGGGGAACTATGGCTACACCTTC; CDR3: CASSPGRGNYGYTF
D: -; size: -; V: TRBV5-3; J: TRBJ1-1; DNA: TGTGCCAGAATTCTCAAACCGACAGGAAACACTGAAGCTTTCTTT; CDR3: CARILKPTGNTEAFF
D: -; size: -; V: TRBV6-1; J: TRBJ2-7; DNA: TGTGCCAGCAGTGAAGCCGGCCCCTACGAGCAGTACTTC; CDR3: CASSEAGPYEQYF
D: -; size: -; V: TRBV4-3; J: TRBJ2-7; DNA: TGCGCCAGCAGCCAAGTAGCCGGGGTCTCCGACGAGCAGTACTTC; CDR3: CASSQVAGVSDEQYF
D: TRBD1; size: -; V: TRBV5-1; J: TRBJ2-7; DNA: TGCGCCAGCAGCTTGGGGACAGGGGCGAACTACGAGCAGTACTTC; CDR3: CASSLGTGANYEQYF
D: -; size: -; V: TRBV11-2; J: TRBJ2-7; DNA: TGTGCCAGCAGCTTAGAACCCGGGGGGCTCTACGAGCAGTACTTC; CDR3: CASSLEPGGLYEQYF
D: TRBD1; size: -; V: TRBV19; J: TRBJ1-2; DNA: TGTGCCAGTAGTCCGACAGGGGGGAACTATGGCTACACCTTC; CDR3: CASSPTGGNYGYTF
D: -; size: large; V: TRBV28; J: TRBJ2-1; DNA: TGTGCCAGCAGTTTAGGGGACTTTCCGCTAGACGGGACATACAATGAGCAGTTCTTC; CDR3: CASSLGDFPLDGTYNEQFF
D: TRBD1; size: -; V: TRBV7-9; J: TRBJ2-5; DNA: TGTGCCAGCAGCCGGACAGGGGGTGGAGAGACCCAGTACTTC; CDR3: CASSRTGGGETQYF
D: -; size: -; V: TRBV28; J: TRBJ1-1; DNA: TGTGCCAGCAGTTCGGTGGGGTCTAAGAACACTGAAGCTTTCTTT; CDR3: CASSSVGSKNTEAFF
D: TRBD2; size: -; V: TRBV7-9; J: TRBJ2-7; DNA: TGTGCCAGCAGCCCTCGGACTAGCGGGAGCTCCTACGAGCAGTACTTC; CDR3: CASSPRTSGSSYEQYF
D: TRBD2; size: -; V: TRBV7-9; J: TRBJ2-5; DNA: TGTGCCAGCAGCTTAAGAGGCGTAGCGGGAGGACCGTACCAAGAGACCCAGTACTTC; CDR3: CASSLRGVAGGPYQETQYF
D: -; size: -; V: TRBV28; J: TRBJ1-2; DNA: TGTGCCAGCAGTTTAACCAGGCACTATGGCTACACCTTC; CDR3: CASSLTRHYGYTF
D: -; size: -; V: TRBV4-1; J: TRBJ2-3; DNA: TGCGCCAGCAGCCAAGGGAAGGGAATTCTCACAGATACGCAGTATTTT; CDR3: CASSQGKGILTDTQYF
D: -; size: -; V: TRBV10-3; J: TRBJ1-2; DNA: TGTGCCATCAGCCTCGACAGAGGAGGAGGCTACACCTTC; CDR3: CAISLDRGGGYTF
D: TRBD2; size: -; V: TRBV5-1; J: TRBJ2-1; DNA: TGCGCCAGCAGCCCCCTCGGGGGACTAGCGTCTGAGCAGTTCTTC; CDR3: CASSPLGGLASEQFF
D: -; size: -; V: TRBV28; J: TRBJ2-1; DNA: TGTGCCAGCAGTACCACAGGGCGTGAGCAGTTCTTC; CDR3: CASSTTGREQFF
D: -; size: -; V: TRBV19; J: TRBJ1-2; DNA: TGTGCCAGTACCTCTGGTGGCTATGGCTACACCTTC; CDR3: CASTSGGYGYTF
D: -; size: once; V: TRBV28; J: TRBJ2-7; DNA: TGTGCCAGCAGTTCCAAAGGGGGGGCAAGCTCCTACGAGCAGTACTTC; CDR3: CASSSKGGASSYEQYF
D: -; size: -; V: TRBV27; J: TRBJ2-1; DNA: TGTGCCAGCAGTTTCGGAGGGAACAATGAGCAGTTCTTC; CDR3: CASSFGGNNEQFF
D: -; size: few; V: TRBV5-1; J: TRBJ2-7; DNA: TGCGCCAGCAGCTTGTCCGGCAGTACCGGGGGCTCCTACGAGCAGTACTTC; CDR3: CASSLSGSTGGSYEQYF
D: -; size: -; V: TRBV7-3; J: TRBJ2-3; DNA: TGTGCCAGCAGCTTAAGCAGCACAGATACGCAGTATTTT; CDR3: CASSLSSTDTQYF
D: -; size: -; V: TRBV7-8; J: TRBJ2-3; DNA: TGTGCCAGCAGCTTCGATCTGGCGGGAACCACAGATACGCAGTATTTT; CDR3: CASSFDLAGTTDTQYF
D: -; size: -; V: TRBV10-2; J: TRBJ2-3; DNA: TGCGCCAGCAGTGACTATACAGATACGCAGTATTTT; CDR3: CASSDYTDTQYF
D: TRBD1; size: -; V: TRBV10-2; J: TRBJ1-5; DNA: TGCGCCAGCAGTCCGGATAACAGGGGAAGACAGCCCCAGCATTTT; CDR3: CASSPDNRGRQPQHF
D: TRBD1; size: -; V: TRBV6-1; J: TRBJ2-7; DNA: TGTGCCAGCAGCCACTATACAGGGGCCGAGCAGTACTTC; CDR3: CASSHYTGAEQYF